The rows below give T cell receptor beta chains drawn from one sample of a study of shared clonotypes between healthy human individuals. TCRdb's table, derived via immunoSEQ multiplex PCR, lists solely in-frame clones and lacks some. Among 1.5 million to 2.5 million clones listed, about 95% were seen once. Sequenced: naive CD8+ T cells sorted from blood. These TCRs come from a young man in good health. Each CDR3 is given with its conserved first and last residue. Fields, in order: J gene, D gene, V gene, CDR3 length, clone size, CDR3 protein, CDR3 DNA. A D gene is named only where the DNA matches it firmly. Only some rows state a clone size, as once, few, many or a class for expanded clones.

j_call: TRBJ2-5; d_call: .; v_call: TRBV11-1; cdr3_length: 15; clone_size: .; cdr3_aa: CASSLGMAGRETQYF; cdr3_nt: TGTGCCAGCAGCTTAGGGATGGCGGGACGGGAGACCCAGTACTTC
j_call: TRBJ2-4; d_call: .; v_call: TRBV7-9; cdr3_length: 14; clone_size: .; cdr3_aa: CASSLGLAKNIQYF; cdr3_nt: TGTGCCAGCAGCCTGGGACTAGCCAAAAACATTCAGTACTTC
j_call: TRBJ2-1; d_call: .; v_call: TRBV6-6; cdr3_length: 11; clone_size: .; cdr3_aa: CASSSREEQFF; cdr3_nt: TGTGCCAGCAGTTCACGGGAGGAGCAGTTCTTC
j_call: TRBJ2-7; d_call: TRBD1; v_call: TRBV4-1; cdr3_length: 15; clone_size: once; cdr3_aa: CASSQQTTGNYEQYF; cdr3_nt: TGCGCCAGCAGCCAACAGACGACAGGGAACTACGAGCAGTACTTC
j_call: TRBJ1-2; d_call: .; v_call: TRBV2; cdr3_length: 15; clone_size: .; cdr3_aa: CASSREDLVQDGYTF; cdr3_nt: TGTGCCAGCAGTAGAGAAGACCTGGTGCAAGATGGCTACACCTTC
j_call: TRBJ2-7; d_call: .; v_call: TRBV6-1; cdr3_length: 13; clone_size: .; cdr3_aa: CASTKVPLGEQYF; cdr3_nt: TGTGCCAGCACCAAAGTCCCCTTGGGGGAGCAGTACTTC
j_call: TRBJ2-7; d_call: TRBD2; v_call: TRBV7-2; cdr3_length: 15; clone_size: .; cdr3_aa: CASSLVGSGNNEQYF; cdr3_nt: TGTGCCAGCAGCTTAGTTGGTAGCGGGAATAACGAGCAGTACTTC
j_call: TRBJ2-6; d_call: TRBD1; v_call: TRBV7-9; cdr3_length: 19; clone_size: .; cdr3_aa: CASSPIPGQVFSGANVLTF; cdr3_nt: TGTGCCAGCAGCCCCATACCGGGACAGGTATTCTCTGGGGCCAACGTCCTGACTTTC
j_call: TRBJ1-3; d_call: .; v_call: TRBV2; cdr3_length: 13; clone_size: .; cdr3_aa: CASSVGPGNTIYF; cdr3_nt: TGTGCCAGCAGTGTGGGACCTGGAAACACCATATATTTT
j_call: TRBJ2-7; d_call: TRBD1; v_call: TRBV4-1; cdr3_length: 14; clone_size: once; cdr3_aa: CASSQRTGAYEQYF; cdr3_nt: TGCGCCAGCAGCCAAAGGACAGGGGCCTACGAGCAGTACTTC
j_call: TRBJ1-1; d_call: .; v_call: TRBV2; cdr3_length: 16; clone_size: .; cdr3_aa: CASRAGTAPMNTEAFF; cdr3_nt: TGTGCCAGCAGAGCCGGGACCGCACCTATGAACACTGAAGCTTTCTTT
j_call: TRBJ2-2; d_call: TRBD2; v_call: TRBV18; cdr3_length: 16; clone_size: .; cdr3_aa: CASSPLISGDPGELFF; cdr3_nt: TGTGCCAGCTCACCACTAATTAGCGGGGACCCCGGGGAGCTGTTTTTT
j_call: TRBJ2-3; d_call: TRBD2; v_call: TRBV15; cdr3_length: 18; clone_size: .; cdr3_aa: CATSREASGDPSTDTQYF; cdr3_nt: TGTGCCACCAGCAGAGAGGCCAGCGGGGACCCGAGCACAGATACGCAGTATTTT
j_call: TRBJ1-3; d_call: .; v_call: TRBV29-1; cdr3_length: 14; clone_size: .; cdr3_aa: CSVESTDSGNTIYF; cdr3_nt: TGCAGCGTTGAAAGTACAGACTCTGGAAACACCATATATTTT
j_call: TRBJ2-3; d_call: .; v_call: TRBV7-8; cdr3_length: 13; clone_size: .; cdr3_aa: CASRGGRTDTQYF; cdr3_nt: TGTGCCAGCCGAGGGGGGCGCACAGATACGCAGTATTTT
j_call: TRBJ2-7; d_call: .; v_call: TRBV7-2; cdr3_length: 17; clone_size: .; cdr3_aa: CASSLGELAVSTYEQYF; cdr3_nt: TGTGCCAGCAGCTTAGGGGAATTGGCAGTAAGCACCTACGAGCAGTACTTC
j_call: TRBJ1-2; d_call: .; v_call: TRBV7-9; cdr3_length: 15; clone_size: .; cdr3_aa: CASSIYDPLSVGYTF; cdr3_nt: TGTGCCAGCTCAATCTATGACCCTCTTTCAGTAGGCTACACCTTC
j_call: TRBJ2-2; d_call: TRBD2; v_call: TRBV7-6; cdr3_length: 15; clone_size: .; cdr3_aa: CASSFPEGGTGELFF; cdr3_nt: TGTGCCAGCAGCTTCCCCGAGGGAGGGACCGGGGAGCTGTTTTTT
j_call: TRBJ1-4; d_call: .; v_call: TRBV5-1; cdr3_length: 16; clone_size: once; cdr3_aa: CASSLEQLSTNEKLFF; cdr3_nt: TGCGCCAGCAGCTTGGAGCAGTTATCAACTAATGAAAAACTGTTTTTT
j_call: TRBJ2-7; d_call: .; v_call: TRBV27; cdr3_length: 15; clone_size: .; cdr3_aa: CASSLKGGSRYEQYF; cdr3_nt: TGTGCCAGCAGTTTAAAGGGAGGATCCAGGTACGAGCAGTACTTC
j_call: TRBJ1-2; d_call: .; v_call: TRBV14; cdr3_length: 15; clone_size: .; cdr3_aa: CASSQVLGQPSGYTF; cdr3_nt: TGTGCCAGCAGCCAAGTACTCGGACAGCCCTCTGGCTACACCTTC
j_call: TRBJ2-1; d_call: .; v_call: TRBV7-9; cdr3_length: 14; clone_size: .; cdr3_aa: CASSRPEHYNEQFF; cdr3_nt: TGTGCCAGCAGCCGTCCAGAGCATTACAATGAGCAGTTCTTC
j_call: TRBJ2-3; d_call: .; v_call: TRBV7-8; cdr3_length: 12; clone_size: .; cdr3_aa: CASSSPIDTQYF; cdr3_nt: TGTGCCAGCAGCTCTCCGATAGATACGCAGTATTTT
j_call: TRBJ2-7; d_call: .; v_call: TRBV27; cdr3_length: 15; clone_size: .; cdr3_aa: CASSFGSGTAYEQYF; cdr3_nt: TGTGCCAGCAGTTTTGGGTCAGGGACTGCCTACGAGCAGTACTTC
j_call: TRBJ2-3; d_call: .; v_call: TRBV2; cdr3_length: 15; clone_size: .; cdr3_aa: CASRGGSSSTDTQYF; cdr3_nt: TGTGCCAGCAGGGGTGGGTCCTCTAGCACAGATACGCAGTATTTT
j_call: TRBJ2-7; d_call: .; v_call: TRBV9; cdr3_length: 13; clone_size: .; cdr3_aa: CASSVSTEYEQYF; cdr3_nt: TGTGCCAGCAGCGTGAGCACCGAGTACGAGCAGTACTTC